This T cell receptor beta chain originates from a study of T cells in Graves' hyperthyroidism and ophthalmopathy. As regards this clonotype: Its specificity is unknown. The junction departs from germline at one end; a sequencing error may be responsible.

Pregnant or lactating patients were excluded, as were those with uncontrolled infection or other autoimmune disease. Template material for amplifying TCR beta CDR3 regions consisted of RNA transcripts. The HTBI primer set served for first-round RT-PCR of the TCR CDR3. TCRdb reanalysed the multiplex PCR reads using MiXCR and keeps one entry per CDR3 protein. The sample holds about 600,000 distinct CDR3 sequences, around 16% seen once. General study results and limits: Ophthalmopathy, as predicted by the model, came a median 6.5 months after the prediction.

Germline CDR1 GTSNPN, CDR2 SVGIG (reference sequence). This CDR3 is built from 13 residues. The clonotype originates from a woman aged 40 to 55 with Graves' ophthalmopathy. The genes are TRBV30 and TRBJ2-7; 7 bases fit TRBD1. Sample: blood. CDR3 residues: CALSEGAGYEQYF. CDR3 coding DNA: TGTGCCTTGAGTGAGGGGGCTGGGTACGAGCAGTACTTC.